Below are 18 T cell receptor beta chains sequenced from a single sample in a study of OX40 agonist ivuxolimab in advanced cancers. Preparation of the library involved the immunoSEQ multiplex PCR assay. TCRdb took over this immuneACCESS table, retaining in-frame rearrangements with V and J assigned. Such tables are incomplete; in checked studies, under half of the missing clones stem from an unresolved V gene, and the remainder is unexplained. For this sample the table gives roughly 45,000 clones, of which approximately 86% were detected only once. 1.9% of the sample belongs to the ten largest clones. The source material was CD4+ or CD8+ T cells sorted from blood, sampled in a trial of the OX40 agonist ivuxolimab. Receptors were obtained from an adult with an advanced solid tumor such as melanoma, head and neck, liver or kidney cancer.

The gene calls are TRBV20-1 and TRBJ2-1; TRBD1 or TRBD2 may be the D gene (6 bases each). This CDR3 is built from 11 residues. The V gene's germline CDR1 is DFQATT and CDR2 SNEGSKA (reference sequence). V lost 6 bases and J lost 8, with 11 bases in between. CDR3 residues: CSASGEDEQFF. For the CDR3, the DNA is TGCAGTGCCTCAGGGGAGGATGAGCAGTTCTTC.

V gene TRBV5-4 combines with J gene TRBJ2-6, with TRBD2 matching over 8 bases. The CDR3 totals 18 residues. After removal of 2 bases from V and 0 bases from J, the junction contained 7 bases not matched to a gene. Germline V lookup: CDR1 SGHNT, CDR2 YYREEE (reference sequence). CDR3: CASSFSGGPPSGANVLTF. The CDR3 DNA is TGTGCCAGCAGCTTCAGCGGGGGTCCCCCCTCTGGGGCCAACGTCCTGACTTTC.

The chain recombines TRBV18 with TRBJ2-7, with unresolved D. The germline V gene encodes CDR1 KGHSH and CDR2 LQKENI. V shed 2 bases and J shed 7 bases, with 15 bases lying between them. The CDR3 extends over 14 amino acids. This chain's CDR3 is CASSPSATSIEQYF. The CDR3 coding sequence is TGTGCCAGCTCACCATCAGCGACCTCGATAGAGCAGTACTTC.

J is TRBJ1-6 and V is TRBV9; D ambiguous. In germline, CDR1 is SGDLS, CDR2 YYNGEE. The CDR3 totals 13 residues. V was trimmed by 4 bases and J by 7 bases, leaving 9 bases between them. CDR3 in DNA: TGTGCCAGCAGCCCGGATTTCAATTCACCCCTCCACTTT. Translation: CASSPDFNSPLHF.

The V and J genes are TRBV7-9 and TRBJ1-1, with 9 bases lining up with TRBD1. CDR1 is SEHNR and CDR2 is FQNEAQ in the germline V gene (reference sequence). This CDR3 has 15 amino acids. J lost 4 bases, V lost 5 bases, and 8 bases had no gene match. CDR3 coding DNA: TGTGCCAGCAGCCCGTGGACAGGGGCGGGCACTGAAGCTTTCTTT. Protein product: CASSPWTGAGTEAFF.

This chain connects TRBV5-1 to TRBJ2-7, with D tentatively TRBD1 or TRBD2 (5 bases each). Trimming took 4 bases from V and 4 from J, leaving 18 bases between them. The length of the CDR3 is 15 residues. Looked up from germline, CDR1 is SGHRS and CDR2 is YFSETQ. The CDR3 coding sequence is TGCGCCAGCAGCCTGGACTGGGGCGGGTTGTACGAGCAGTACTTC. Translated, it gives CASSLDWGGLYEQYF.

The J gene is TRBJ2-3, the V gene TRBV7-9; 14 positions match TRBD2. CDR3 size: 15 residues. Trimming cost V 5 bases and J 6 bases; bases outside gene matches: 4. Germline CDR1 reads SEHNR; CDR2 reads FQNEAQ (reference sequence). CDR3 protein: CASSPGTSGSDTQYF. CDR3 nucleotide sequence: TGTGCCAGCAGCCCGGGGACTAGCGGGAGTGATACGCAGTATTTT.

The chain joins TRBV7-2 to TRBJ2-4; D uncertain. Germline V lookup: CDR1 SGHTA, CDR2 FQGNSA. The CDR3 length is 13 residues. The V end lost 1 base, the J end lost 6 bases, and 7 bases lay between the germline ends. The CDR3: CASSLVGGNIQYF. For the CDR3, the DNA is TGTGCCAGCAGCTTAGTAGGTGGAAACATTCAGTACTTC.

The chain is built from TRBV30 and TRBJ2-7, with no clear D. V lost 0 bases and J 6 bases, leaving 9 bases between the germline ends. The CDR3 has 12 residues. In germline, CDR1 is GTSNPN, CDR2 SVGIG (reference sequence). The CDR3 DNA is TGTGCCTGGAGTGTCGCTGTTGTCGAGCAGTACTTC. It is translated as CAWSVAVVEQYF.

In DNA, the CDR3 is TGTGCCAGCAGCTTGGTGGGGGAGCAGTACTTC. It translates to CASSLVGEQYF. This chain links TRBV5-4 with TRBJ2-5; either TRBD1 or TRBD2 may fit D (5 bases each). The V and J ends lost 0 bases and 11 bases respectively, with 8 bases between them. The CDR3 runs 11 residues. Germline CDR1 reads SGHNT; CDR2 reads YYREEE (reference sequence).

The gene calls are TRBV2 and TRBJ1-2, with a possible D match to TRBD1 (5 bases). The CDR3 sequence is 14 residues long. The V gene's germline CDR1 is SNHLY and CDR2 FYNNEI. V was clipped by 7 bases and J by 3 bases, with 15 bases between them. The CDR3 DNA reads as TGTGCCAGCACCCCCACGGGGGAGGACTATGGCTACACCTTC. Translation gives CASTPTGEDYGYTF.

This clone appeared once. The chain combines TRBV30 with TRBJ1-3; tentatively, D is TRBD1 (5 bases). V lost 3 bases to trimming and J lost 0 bases, with 9 bases between them. The CDR3 is 14 residues long. CDR1 and CDR2 from the germline V gene are GTSNPN and SVGIG (reference sequence). Here the CDR3 reads CAWRGTSSGNTIYF. The CDR3 coding sequence is TGTGCCTGGAGGGGGACGAGCTCTGGAAACACCATATATTTT.

There are a few counts of this clone. The chain joins TRBV27 to TRBJ2-1, with D tentatively TRBD2 (6 bases). The germline V gene has CDR1 MNHEY and CDR2 SMNVEV (reference sequence). The CDR3 totals 11 residues. V dropped 10 bases and J dropped 8 bases, with 12 bases sitting between them. This CDR3 reads CATRREDEQFF. CDR3 in DNA: TGTGCCACACGAAGGGAGGATGAGCAGTTCTTC.

J is TRBJ2-1 and V is TRBV7-3; 9 nucleotides line up with TRBD1. Germline CDR1 is SGHTA and CDR2 is FQGTGA. V lost 4 bases to trimming and J lost 6 bases; unmatched junction nucleotides: 7. The CDR3 runs to 15 residues. The CDR3 protein is CASSSGQGFGNEQFF. The CDR3 DNA sequence: TGTGCCAGCAGCTCGGGACAGGGCTTCGGCAATGAGCAGTTCTTC.

The rearrangement links TRBV2 to TRBJ2-1; 9 bases line up with TRBD1. Germline CDR1 SNHLY, CDR2 FYNNEI. J was trimmed by 7 bases and V by 3 bases; bases with no gene match: 7. CDR3 length equals 15 residues. The DNA of the CDR3 is TGTGCCAGCAGTGATCTAGTAGGACAGGGGAATGAGCAGTTCTTC. Its protein is CASSDLVGQGNEQFF.

This clone was found a few times. V gene TRBV7-2 combines with J gene TRBJ2-2, with TRBD1 identical over 7 bases. Germline V gene sequence: CDR1 SGHTA, CDR2 FQGNSA. The CDR3 extends over 15 amino acids. V shed 0 bases and J 7 bases; nucleotides not matched to a gene: 5. The CDR3 sequence is CASSLARRGSGELFF. CDR3 sequence (DNA): TGTGCCAGCAGCTTAGCCCGCAGGGGGAGCGGGGAGCTGTTTTTT.

The chain joins TRBV29-1 to TRBJ1-6; TRBD1 aligns across 7 bases. The CDR3 totals 11 residues. In germline, CDR1 is SQVTM, CDR2 ANQGSEA. V lost 2 bases, J lost 18 bases, and 7 bases stayed unmatched. The CDR3 DNA follows: TGCAGCGTTGAACAGGGGGAACGTCGCCACTTT. The encoded protein is CSVEQGERRHF.

The gene calls are TRBV5-1 and TRBJ1-5; D may be TRBD1 (5 bases). The CDR3 runs 15 residues. The germline CDR1 and CDR2 sequences are SGHRS and YFSETQ. V lost 2 bases to trimming and J lost 3 bases, with 12 bases between them. CDR3 amino acids: CASSFLGDHNQPQHF. CDR3 DNA: TGCGCCAGCAGCTTTCTGGGGGACCACAATCAGCCCCAGCATTTT.